Here is one T cell receptor (beta chain) with its context. Its antigen is unknown. This table comes from immunoSEQ multiplex PCR, and its TCRdb copy is limited to in-frame clones, with some not included. The sample yields about 44,000 clones, about 90% seen once. The source of the sample is a study of OX40 agonist ivuxolimab in advanced cancers. For the study at large: Patients with hepatocellular carcinoma, melanoma, renal cell or head and neck cancer made up the dose-escalation patients. At roughly 80% male, the cohort had a mean age of 60 years, ranging from 23 to 79.

Germline V gene data show CDR1 as LGHNA and CDR2 as YSLEER. V gave up 4 bases and J gave up 3 bases, with 12 bases separating them. The CDR3 is 14 residues long. General study results and limits: Researchers did not establish what antigens the expanded peripheral T cells target. Clonal expansion was seen in CD4+ and CD8+ blood T cells by week 6 at 0.1 to 3.0 mg/kg.

V and J are TRBV4-3 and TRBJ1-1; D might be TRBD1 (5 bases). The specimen comprised CD4+ or CD8+ T cells sorted from blood, sampled in a trial of the OX40 agonist ivuxolimab. The clonotype originates from an adult with an advanced solid tumor such as melanoma, head and neck, liver or kidney cancer. The CDR3 DNA sequence: TGCGCCAGCAGCCCCGGGACGGGCTACACTGAAGCTTTCTTT. Translating gives CASSPGTGYTEAFF.